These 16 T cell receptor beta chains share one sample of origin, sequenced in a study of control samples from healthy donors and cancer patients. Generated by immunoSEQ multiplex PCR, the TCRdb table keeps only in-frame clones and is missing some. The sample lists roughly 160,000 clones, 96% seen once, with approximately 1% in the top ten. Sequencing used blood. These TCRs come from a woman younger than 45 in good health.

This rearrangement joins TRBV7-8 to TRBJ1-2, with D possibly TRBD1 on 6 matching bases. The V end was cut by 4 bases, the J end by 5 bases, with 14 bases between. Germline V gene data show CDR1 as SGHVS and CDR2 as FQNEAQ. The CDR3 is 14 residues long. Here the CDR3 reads CASSSDRSGYGYTF. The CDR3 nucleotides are TGTGCCAGCAGCTCTGACAGGTCGGGGTATGGCTACACCTTC.

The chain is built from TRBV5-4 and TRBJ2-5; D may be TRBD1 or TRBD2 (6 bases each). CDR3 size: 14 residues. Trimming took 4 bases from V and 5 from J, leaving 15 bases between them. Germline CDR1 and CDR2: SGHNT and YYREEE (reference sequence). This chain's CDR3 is CASSRETGRETQYF. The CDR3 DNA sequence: TGTGCCAGCAGCCGGGAAACAGGGAGGGAGACCCAGTACTTC.

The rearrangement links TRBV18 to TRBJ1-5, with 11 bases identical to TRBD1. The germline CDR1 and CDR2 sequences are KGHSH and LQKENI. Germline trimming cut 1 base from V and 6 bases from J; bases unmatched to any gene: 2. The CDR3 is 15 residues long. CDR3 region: CASSPLGQGAQPQHF. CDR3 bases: TGTGCCAGCTCACCACTAGGACAGGGGGCTCAGCCCCAGCATTTT.

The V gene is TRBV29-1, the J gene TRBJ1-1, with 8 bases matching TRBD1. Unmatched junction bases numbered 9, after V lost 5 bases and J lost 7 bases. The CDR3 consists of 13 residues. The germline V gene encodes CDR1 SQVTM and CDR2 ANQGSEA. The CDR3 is CSVFWTGRGEAFF. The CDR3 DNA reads TGCAGCGTTTTCTGGACAGGGAGAGGTGAAGCTTTCTTT.

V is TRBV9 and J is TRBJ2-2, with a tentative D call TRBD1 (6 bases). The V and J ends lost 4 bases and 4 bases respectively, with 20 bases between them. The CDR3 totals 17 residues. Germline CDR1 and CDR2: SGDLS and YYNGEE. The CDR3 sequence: CASSPLAQGETTGELFF. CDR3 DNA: TGTGCCAGCAGCCCCCTAGCACAGGGCGAGACCACCGGGGAGCTGTTTTTT.

CDR3 bases: TGTGCCAGCAGTTTTAGCGGGAGTACGAATGAGCAGTTCTTC. Translated, it gives CASSFSGSTNEQFF. This rearrangement joins TRBV2 to TRBJ2-1, with 9 bases that match TRBD2. Per germline, CDR1 SNHLY and CDR2 FYNNEI. Trimming cost V 5 bases and J 7 bases; bases outside gene matches: 6. The CDR3 runs 14 residues.

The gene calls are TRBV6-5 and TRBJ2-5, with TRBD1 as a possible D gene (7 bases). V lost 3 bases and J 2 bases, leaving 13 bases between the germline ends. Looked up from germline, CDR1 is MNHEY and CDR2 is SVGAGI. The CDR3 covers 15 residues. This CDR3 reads CASSYMEGQQETQYF. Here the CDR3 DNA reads TGTGCCAGCAGTTATATGGAGGGACAGCAAGAGACCCAGTACTTC.

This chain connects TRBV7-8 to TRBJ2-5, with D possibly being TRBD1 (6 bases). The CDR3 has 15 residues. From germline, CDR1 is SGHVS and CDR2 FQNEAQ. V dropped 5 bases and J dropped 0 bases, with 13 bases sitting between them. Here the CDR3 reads CASSLTGTNQETQYF. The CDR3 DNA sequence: TGTGCCAGCAGCCTAACCGGGACAAACCAAGAGACCCAGTACTTC. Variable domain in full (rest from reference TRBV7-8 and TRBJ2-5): GAGVSQSPRYKVAKRGQDVALRCDPISGHVSLFWYQQALGQGPEFLTYFQNEAQLDKSGLPSDRFFAERPEGSVSTLKIQRTQQEDSAVYLCASSLTGTNQETQYFGPGTRLLVL.

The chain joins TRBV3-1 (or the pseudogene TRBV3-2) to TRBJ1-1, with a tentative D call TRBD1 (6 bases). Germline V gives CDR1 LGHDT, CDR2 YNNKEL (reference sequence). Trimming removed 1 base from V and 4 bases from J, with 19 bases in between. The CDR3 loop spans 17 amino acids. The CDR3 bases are TGTGCCAGCAGCCAAGGCGAAGGGGGGCGGTGGGGCACTGAAGCTTTCTTT. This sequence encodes CASSQGEGGRWGTEAFF.

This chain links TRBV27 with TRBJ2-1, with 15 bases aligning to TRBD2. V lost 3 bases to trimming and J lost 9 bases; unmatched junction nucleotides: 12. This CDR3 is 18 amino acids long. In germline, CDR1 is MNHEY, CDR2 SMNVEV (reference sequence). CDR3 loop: CASSFKARGLAGGGEQFF. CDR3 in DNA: TGTGCCAGCAGTTTCAAGGCAAGGGGACTAGCGGGAGGAGGTGAGCAGTTCTTC.

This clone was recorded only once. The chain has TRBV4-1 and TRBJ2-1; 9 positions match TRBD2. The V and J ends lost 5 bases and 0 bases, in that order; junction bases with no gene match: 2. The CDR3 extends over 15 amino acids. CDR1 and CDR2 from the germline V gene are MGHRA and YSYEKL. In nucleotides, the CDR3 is TGCGCCAGCAGCTCGACTAGCGGCTCCTACAATGAGCAGTTCTTC. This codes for CASSSTSGSYNEQFF.

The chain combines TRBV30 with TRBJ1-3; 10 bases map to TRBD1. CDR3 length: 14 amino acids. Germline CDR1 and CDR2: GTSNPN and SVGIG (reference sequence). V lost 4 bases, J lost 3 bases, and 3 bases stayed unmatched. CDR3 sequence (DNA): TGTGCCTGGACGACAGGGGGCTTTGGAAACACCATATATTTT. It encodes CAWTTGGFGNTIYF.

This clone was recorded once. The CDR3 DNA reads as TGTGCCAGCAGTTCCCCCCCAGGGAGCCCATCCATCTCTGGAAACACCATATATTTT. The encoded protein is CASSSPPGSPSISGNTIYF. This chain joins TRBV28 and TRBJ1-3; D is perhaps TRBD1 (5 bases). V shed 4 bases and J shed 0 bases, with 22 bases lying between them. The germline CDR1 and CDR2 sequences are MDHEN and SYDVKM. The CDR3 runs 19 residues.

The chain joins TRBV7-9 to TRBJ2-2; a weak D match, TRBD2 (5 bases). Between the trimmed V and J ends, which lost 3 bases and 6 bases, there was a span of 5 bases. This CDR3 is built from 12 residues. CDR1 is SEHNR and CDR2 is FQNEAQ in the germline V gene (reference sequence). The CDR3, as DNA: TGTGCCAGCAGCTTCGGGGCCGGGGAGCTGTTTTTT. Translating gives CASSFGAGELFF.

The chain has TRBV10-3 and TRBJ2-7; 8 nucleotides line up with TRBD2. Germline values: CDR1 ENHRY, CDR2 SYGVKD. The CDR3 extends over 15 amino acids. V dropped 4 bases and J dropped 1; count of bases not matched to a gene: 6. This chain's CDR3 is CAISVDSGVSYEQYF. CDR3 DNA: TGTGCCATCAGTGTTGATAGCGGGGTATCCTACGAGCAGTACTTC.

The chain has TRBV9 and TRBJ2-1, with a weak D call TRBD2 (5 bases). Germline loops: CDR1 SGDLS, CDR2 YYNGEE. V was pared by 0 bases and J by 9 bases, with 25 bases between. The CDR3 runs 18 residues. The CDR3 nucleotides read TGTGCCAGCAGCGTAGGAGGGTATGGGAACTCCGGGATGAGTGAGCAGTTCTTC. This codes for CASSVGGYGNSGMSEQFF.